A selection of T cell receptor beta chains follows, all from one sample in a study of human T cells and chemical hapten exposure. MiXCR, applied by TCRdb to the RACE reads, yields one record per CDR3 protein. The sample has about 270,000 distinct CDR3 sequences; approximately 7.5% are singletons. The source material was whole blood, sampled in connection with sensitization to the hapten diphenylcyclopropenone (DPC). These TCRs come from a man younger than 35 with alopecia areata. Some clones in this sample may be carry-over from other donors' samples. The CDR3 runs from the conserved cysteine through the conserved F or W. Each record gives: D gene, J gene, clone size, V gene, CDR3 length, CDR3 DNA, CDR3 protein. The D gene is left open where the match is weak. A clone size is listed for some rows: how often the clone was seen (once, few, many), or a class if it is expanded.

d_gene: TRBD2; j_gene: TRBJ2-4; abundance: few; v_gene: TRBV6-5; len: 11; CDR3nt: TGTGCCAGCAGACGACTAGCTGTGGAGTACTTC; CDR3aa: CASRRLAVEYF
d_gene: -; j_gene: TRBJ2-7; abundance: few; v_gene: TRBV29-1; len: 13; CDR3nt: TGCAGCGTTGGGGGGGGCGAGACCTACGAGCAGTACTTC; CDR3aa: CSVGGGETYEQYF
d_gene: -; j_gene: TRBJ2-1; abundance: few; v_gene: TRBV29-1; len: 12; CDR3nt: TGCAGCGTCGATAACAGGGTAGGTGAGCAGTTCTTC; CDR3aa: CSVDNRVGEQFF
d_gene: -; j_gene: TRBJ1-4; abundance: many; v_gene: TRBV2; len: 11; CDR3nt: TGTGCCAGCCGGCAGGTCGAAAAACTGTTTTTT; CDR3aa: CASRQVEKLFF
d_gene: -; j_gene: TRBJ2-7; abundance: -; v_gene: TRBV29-1; len: 11; CDR3nt: TGCAGCGTTGTGACCCGCTACGAGCAGTACTTC; CDR3aa: CSVVTRYEQYF
d_gene: -; j_gene: TRBJ1-1; abundance: many; v_gene: TRBV4-1; len: 16; CDR3nt: TGCGCCAGCAGCCCCGGGCCTTCCGAAACTCAAACTGAAGCTTTCTTT; CDR3aa: CASSPGPSETQTEAFF
d_gene: TRBD1; j_gene: TRBJ1-2; abundance: -; v_gene: TRBV20-1; len: 14; CDR3nt: TGCAGTGCTAGAGACCAGGACAGGCCTGGGGGCTACACCTTC; CDR3aa: CSARDQDRPGGYTF
d_gene: -; j_gene: TRBJ2-7; abundance: many; v_gene: TRBV5-8; len: 16; CDR3nt: TGTGCCAGCAGCTTGGACGTGGGCCGAGCAACCTACGAGCAGTACTTC; CDR3aa: CASSLDVGRATYEQYF
d_gene: -; j_gene: TRBJ2-2; abundance: many; v_gene: TRBV7-2; len: 16; CDR3nt: TGTGCCAGCAGCTCGTCCGGGACTTTGCACACCGGGGAGCTGTTTTTT; CDR3aa: CASSSSGTLHTGELFF
d_gene: -; j_gene: TRBJ2-5; abundance: -; v_gene: TRBV7-7; len: 13; CDR3nt: TGTGCCAGCAGCCCCTCACATCAAGAGACCCAGTACTTC; CDR3aa: CASSPSHQETQYF
d_gene: -; j_gene: TRBJ1-5; abundance: few; v_gene: TRBV10-2; len: 14; CDR3nt: TGCGCCAGCAGTGTTGAGAGGGGGGGACAGCCCCAGCATTTT; CDR3aa: CASSVERGGQPQHF
d_gene: TRBD1; j_gene: TRBJ1-2; abundance: many; v_gene: TRBV15; len: 16; CDR3nt: TGTGCCACCAGCACTTACCGGGACAGGGGAGTCTATGGCTACACCTTC; CDR3aa: CATSTYRDRGVYGYTF
d_gene: -; j_gene: TRBJ1-1; abundance: many; v_gene: TRBV4-1; len: 16; CDR3nt: TGCGCCAGCAGCCAAATTCCTCTTAGTTGGAACACTGAAGCTTTCTTT; CDR3aa: CASSQIPLSWNTEAFF
d_gene: -; j_gene: TRBJ1-2; abundance: many; v_gene: TRBV18; len: 17; CDR3nt: TGTGCCAGCTCACAGGTTGTCTCAGAGACCTCTAGCTATGGCTACACCTTC; CDR3aa: CASSQVVSETSSYGYTF
d_gene: -; j_gene: TRBJ1-2; abundance: -; v_gene: TRBV12-3/TRBV12-4; len: 13; CDR3nt: TGTGCCAGCACCCCCGGGGGCAGTGGAGGCTACACCTTC; CDR3aa: CASTPGGSGGYTF
d_gene: TRBD1; j_gene: TRBJ1-4; abundance: -; v_gene: TRBV11-2; len: 16; CDR3nt: TGTGCCAGCAGCCTCCTTGACAGGGGGAGGTATAAAAAACTGTTTTTT; CDR3aa: CASSLLDRGRYKKLFF
d_gene: -; j_gene: TRBJ2-5; abundance: few; v_gene: TRBV5-1; len: 13; CDR3nt: TGCGCCAGCAGCTTAGGGAGCGTGGAGACCCAGTACTTC; CDR3aa: CASSLGSVETQYF
d_gene: -; j_gene: TRBJ2-6; abundance: many; v_gene: TRBV12-5; len: 17; CDR3nt: TGTGCTAGTGGTTTGGTCGTTAGGCTTTCTGGGGCCAACGTCCTGACTTTC; CDR3aa: CASGLVVRLSGANVLTF
d_gene: -; j_gene: TRBJ2-2; abundance: many; v_gene: TRBV7-6; len: 17; CDR3nt: TGTGCCAGCAGCAGGCAGAGAGGGGGGCTTTACACCGGGGAGCTGTTTTTT; CDR3aa: CASSRQRGGLYTGELFF
d_gene: TRBD2; j_gene: TRBJ2-3; abundance: -; v_gene: TRBV24-1; len: 20; CDR3nt: TGTGCCACCAGTGATTCCCCGGCCCAGCGGGGGACCAAACACACAGATACGCAGTATTTT; CDR3aa: CATSDSPAQRGTKHTDTQYF
d_gene: TRBD1; j_gene: TRBJ1-2; abundance: -; v_gene: TRBV14; len: 13; CDR3nt: TGTGCCAGCAGCCAAGAGACAGGGGACGGCTACACCTTC; CDR3aa: CASSQETGDGYTF
d_gene: -; j_gene: TRBJ1-2; abundance: -; v_gene: TRBV3-1; len: 15; CDR3nt: TGTGCCAGCAGCCAAGAGGGGCAGCTTGACTATGGCTACACCTTC; CDR3aa: CASSQEGQLDYGYTF
d_gene: -; j_gene: TRBJ1-2; abundance: few; v_gene: TRBV28; len: 16; CDR3nt: TGTGCCAGCAGTTCTACACAGGGACTAGCTAACTATGGCTACACCTTC; CDR3aa: CASSSTQGLANYGYTF
d_gene: -; j_gene: TRBJ1-1; abundance: few; v_gene: TRBV5-1; len: 15; CDR3nt: TGCGCCAGCAGCTTGGAGGCCAGGGGAGACACTGAAGCTTTCTTT; CDR3aa: CASSLEARGDTEAFF
d_gene: TRBD2; j_gene: TRBJ2-3; abundance: many; v_gene: TRBV20-1; len: 17; CDR3nt: TGCAGTGCTCATCCCCCTAGCGGGGGGGTTGGCACAGATACGCAGTATTTT; CDR3aa: CSAHPPSGGVGTDTQYF
d_gene: TRBD1; j_gene: TRBJ1-1; abundance: many; v_gene: TRBV12-3/TRBV12-4; len: 14; CDR3nt: TGTGCCAGCAGCGGACAGGGTCGATTGACTGAAGCTTTCTTT; CDR3aa: CASSGQGRLTEAFF
d_gene: -; j_gene: TRBJ1-6; abundance: few; v_gene: TRBV11-2; len: 15; CDR3nt: TGTGCCAGCAGCTTAGGCACAGCTCAGGGTTCACCCCTCCACTTT; CDR3aa: CASSLGTAQGSPLHF
d_gene: -; j_gene: TRBJ1-4; abundance: few; v_gene: TRBV6-2/TRBV6-3; len: 14; CDR3nt: TGTGCCAGCACCCTTGGGGGGTTCGAAGAAAAACTGTTTTTT; CDR3aa: CASTLGGFEEKLFF
d_gene: TRBD2; j_gene: TRBJ2-3; abundance: -; v_gene: TRBV28; len: 17; CDR3nt: TGTGCCAGCAGTTTAGAGACTAGCGGGGGGACGACAGATACGCAGTATTTT; CDR3aa: CASSLETSGGTTDTQYF
d_gene: -; j_gene: TRBJ2-7; abundance: -; v_gene: TRBV5-1; len: 12; CDR3nt: TGCGCCAGCAGCTTCAGGGACTACGAGCAGTACTTC; CDR3aa: CASSFRDYEQYF
d_gene: -; j_gene: TRBJ1-2; abundance: few; v_gene: TRBV28; len: 13; CDR3nt: TGTGCCAGCAGTTACGGCGACAACTATGGCTACACCTTC; CDR3aa: CASSYGDNYGYTF
d_gene: TRBD2; j_gene: TRBJ2-7; abundance: many; v_gene: TRBV7-9; len: 14; CDR3nt: TGTGCCAGCAGCTTAAGGCGGGGGGGCCTCGAGCAGTACTTC; CDR3aa: CASSLRRGGLEQYF
d_gene: -; j_gene: TRBJ1-1; abundance: -; v_gene: TRBV27; len: 12; CDR3nt: TGTGCCAGCAGTTCGACTCCGTACGACAGGACTTTT; CDR3aa: CASSSTPYDRTF
d_gene: -; j_gene: TRBJ2-2; abundance: few; v_gene: TRBV14; len: 16; CDR3nt: TGTGCCAGCAGCCAAGTGTGGGCAGGCCACACCGGGGAGCTGTTTTTT; CDR3aa: CASSQVWAGHTGELFF
d_gene: -; j_gene: TRBJ1-6; abundance: few; v_gene: TRBV20-1; len: 16; CDR3nt: TGCAGTGCTCACCCTCGTCGGGAGGGGTTCAATTCACCCCTCCACTTT; CDR3aa: CSAHPRREGFNSPLHF
d_gene: -; j_gene: TRBJ2-3; abundance: -; v_gene: TRBV14; len: 12; CDR3nt: TGTGCCAGCAGCCAAGTTAGGAATACGCAGTATTTT; CDR3aa: CASSQVRNTQYF
d_gene: -; j_gene: TRBJ2-3; abundance: few; v_gene: TRBV5-1; len: 16; CDR3nt: TGCGCCAGCAGCTTGGCGGCAAACCCTAGCACAGATACGCAGTATTTT; CDR3aa: CASSLAANPSTDTQYF
d_gene: TRBD2; j_gene: TRBJ2-1; abundance: -; v_gene: TRBV5-1; len: 16; CDR3nt: TGCGCCAGCAGCGCGGGACTAGTTGAAGCCCGGGATGAGCAGTTCTTC; CDR3aa: CASSAGLVEARDEQFF
d_gene: -; j_gene: TRBJ2-3; abundance: few; v_gene: TRBV20-1; len: 15; CDR3nt: TGCAGTGCTAGAAGAGGGCAGAGGGACACAGATACGCAGTATTTT; CDR3aa: CSARRGQRDTDTQYF
d_gene: TRBD2; j_gene: TRBJ2-3; abundance: few; v_gene: TRBV6-1; len: 16; CDR3nt: TGTGCCAGCAGTGATTTTATAGCGGGGGGACTCCAGACGCAGTATTTT; CDR3aa: CASSDFIAGGLQTQYF
d_gene: -; j_gene: TRBJ2-3; abundance: few; v_gene: TRBV11-2; len: 19; CDR3nt: TGTGCCAGCAGCTTATCCAGGGCTCCCGGGACACGGACGACAGATACGCAGTATTTT; CDR3aa: CASSLSRAPGTRTTDTQYF
d_gene: -; j_gene: TRBJ1-1; abundance: few; v_gene: TRBV10-3; len: 13; CDR3nt: TGTGCCATCAGTGAGATTTGGGAAAATGAAGCTTTCTTT; CDR3aa: CAISEIWENEAFF
d_gene: TRBD1; j_gene: TRBJ1-5; abundance: many; v_gene: TRBV4-1; len: 16; CDR3nt: TGCGCCAGCAGCCAAGTGGGACAGGGCCTCAATCAGCCCCAGCATTTT; CDR3aa: CASSQVGQGLNQPQHF
d_gene: -; j_gene: TRBJ1-6; abundance: many; v_gene: TRBV12-3/TRBV12-4; len: 13; CDR3nt: TGTGCCAGCAGTTTAACGGAGAGCTCACCCCTCCACTTT; CDR3aa: CASSLTESSPLHF
d_gene: -; j_gene: TRBJ2-2; abundance: few; v_gene: TRBV28; len: 14; CDR3nt: TGTGCCAGCACCTTCCGGCCGAACACCGGGGAGCTGTTTTTT; CDR3aa: CASTFRPNTGELFF
d_gene: -; j_gene: TRBJ1-6; abundance: few; v_gene: TRBV6-2/TRBV6-3; len: 13; CDR3nt: TGTGCCAGCACCCCACGGGATAATTCACCCCTCCACTTT; CDR3aa: CASTPRDNSPLHF